Listed below are T cell receptor beta chains from one sample, sequenced in a study of sequential checkpoint blockade in melanoma. Using immunoSEQ multiplex PCR, the repertoire was profiled, and TCRdb retains in-frame clones only, with some absent. The table shows more than 15,000 clones, with just under 75% occurring only once. Here the sequenced sample was CD8+ T cells sorted from blood (inferred from file names), taken from a patient given nivolumab and ipilimumab in sequence. The receptors were gathered from a human donor with melanoma. Both conserved end residues are trimmed from each CDR3.

>TRBJ2-3|TRBV7-8
ASSRAQDYTDTQY
>TRBJ1-4|TRBV28
ASSETGDEKLF
>TRBJ1-4|TRBV7-8
ASSRGSGEKLF
>TRBJ1-2|TRBV5-8
ASRSSPGQGDFDGYT
>TRBJ2-7|TRBV7-9
ASETGWDEQY
>TRBJ1-1|TRBV7-9
ASSGRGTEAF
>TRBJ2-7|TRBV9
ASSVGDSRSYEQY
>TRBJ2-1|TRBV19
ASRAPSYNEQF
>TRBJ2-7|TRBV2
ASMRDSLAYEQY
>TRBJ2-7|TRBV7-6
ASSLDSGRALYEQY
>TRBJ1-1|TRBV7-9
ASILPGRNTEAF
>TRBJ2-1|TRBV9
ASSVVAGPNEQF
>TRBJ2-7|TRBV9
ASSVGTASEQY
>TRBJ1-1|TRBV25-1
ASSEGALEAF
>TRBJ1-2|TRBV7-8
ASSQTWTGANYGYT
>TRBJ1-1|TRBV11-2
ASSLYLNTEAF
>TRBJ2-1|TRBV30
AWSPGGTGDEQF